This T cell receptor (beta chain) was profiled in a study of beta chain features in type 1 diabetes (dated by TCRdb to the late 2010s). As for the study more broadly: No differences in mean age, gender distribution, total cell number or subset yield were found between patients and healthy donors. Regulatory and stem cell-like memory subsets were isolated from only 8 patients and about eight healthy donors, whereas naive and central memory subsets came from all 30 or so donors. The study compared the TCRB repertoires of sorted circulating CD4+ T cell subsets in recently diagnosed type 1 diabetes patients with those in matched healthy donors. A total of roughly 99 million sorted cells were examined across all samples, and the number of cells per subset was strongly correlated with RNA yield. What the research found in general, with its limitations: Fewer insertions and more nucleotide deletions at VDJ recombination sites were observed in patients with type 1 diabetes, implying thymic rearrangement abnormalities. Because small numbers of individuals were included in the HLA sub-analyses, any influence of HLA type on TCRB rearrangement was left unresolved. PCR may preferentially amplify shorter templates, but because patient and control samples were amplified and corrected together, any resulting skew would affect both groups equally. Naive, central memory and regulatory TCRB repertoires appeared to be more similar among patients than among healthy donors. In all four CD4+ subsets, TCRB CDR3 length was moderately but significantly shorter in type 1 diabetes patients. Because cDNA was sequenced instead of genomic DNA, highly expressing activated cells could be over-represented, though the groups showed no difference in activation or CD3 levels.

The entire isolated RNA was reverse transcribed using the High Capacity cDNA Reverse Transcription Kit, and thus expressed TCRB transcripts were sequenced. Naive, central memory and regulatory T cell samples underwent deep immunoSEQ sequencing, averaging roughly 3.3 million total reads per sample. Sorted cells were lysed in RLT buffer and RNA was extracted with DNase-treated RNeasy Micro or Mini kits, depending on cell number. To prevent cross-contamination, each cell subset was processed individually, whereas patient and healthy donor samples were processed jointly. Using the immunoSEQ multiplex PCR, TCRB sequences were amplified from cDNA into 87-bp fragments spanning the CDR3 region. Amplicons were sequenced on the Illumina HiSeq platform. Concerning the study's data processing: Synthetic template baselines were used to correct PCR bias computationally, reads within Hamming distance 2 were collapsed, and singletons that could not be merged were discarded. Reads were aligned against IMGT so that V, D and J genes, CDR3 length and insertions or deletions at six rearrangement sites could be assigned. Within each subset, clonotype counts were normalized to sorted cell number, after which true diversity and Gini coefficients were computed with the tcR R package. Repertoire sharing was quantified using the overlap coefficient calculated on TCRB nucleotide sequences. The table was pulled from immuneACCESS by TCRdb, which kept in-frame rearrangements only. Such tables lose some clones; where checked, under half of the loss comes from unresolved V genes, and the rest has no known cause. That table is the source of V, J and clone size, and D and trimming were worked out from the DNA. Here the sample has 150,000 or so clones; about 51% occur a single time. The ten largest clones add up to around 0.45% of the sample.

From each donor, a single peripheral blood sample of 100 to 150 mL on average was drawn into heparinised tubes. Using a panel that included CD45RO, CCR7, CD25, CD127, CD95 and CD27, naive, central memory, regulatory and stem cell-like memory CD4+ T cells were sorted on a BD FACSAria II. Purity was above 98% for every sorted population. PBMCs were separated immediately by Lymphoprep density gradient centrifugation and were stained directly, without being cultured. Samples were stained and sorted in pairs, with one healthy donor and one patient per experiment, so that batch effects were minimized. Turning to this clone: Its antigen is currently not known. No quality values exist for individual bases; no much larger clone is one base distant.

The sample consisted of Tregs from blood. The label giving this sample's cell subset or site can be read as: regulatory CD4+ T cells. This TCR came from a man between 18 and 29 years old in good health.

CDR3 sequence: CASSSSSYGYTF. The bases are TGTGCCAGCAGTTCGAGTTCCTATGGCTACACCTTC. This sequence uses TRBV28 and TRBJ1-2, with no confidently assigned D gene. Taken from the germline V gene, the CDR1 and CDR2 loops are MDHEN and SYDVKM. The CDR3, from cysteine to phenylalanine, totals 12 residues. CDR3 DNA only is kept here, 36 bases in frame from base 1. V and J are truncated by 4 bases and 4 bases respectively, leaving an intervening sequence of 7 bases.